The rows below give T cell receptor beta chains drawn from one sample of a study of CD8+ T cells in alopecia areata. Profiling relied on immunoSEQ multiplex PCR, and the TCRdb table lists in-frame clones only, not all of them. The sample has 90,000 to 150,000 clones, around 53% seen once; the top ten hold about 0.5%. The sample here was CD4+ T cells sorted from blood, taken at week 4, from a patient treated with tofacitinib. The source is a human donor with alopecia areata. CDR3s include the opening cysteine and the closing phenylalanine or tryptophan. D genes are given only for firm matches. The size entry is marked missing in some rows and otherwise reads once, few, many or a size class.

J,D,V,size,CDR3,DNA
TRBJ2-1,-,TRBV9,-,CASSVDVLSPWDEQFF,TGTGCCAGCAGCGTAGATGTCCTAAGTCCATGGGATGAGCAGTTCTTC
TRBJ2-7,TRBD2,TRBV5-4,-,CASSPTGGSYEQYF,TGTGCCAGCAGTCCGACCGGCGGGAGCTACGAGCAGTACTTC
TRBJ2-7,TRBD1,TRBV29-1,-,CSVDGTGGHEQYF,TGCAGCGTTGACGGGACAGGGGGTCACGAGCAGTACTTC
TRBJ2-1,TRBD2,TRBV29-1,few,CSVAPLVLAGGPAYNEQFF,TGCAGCGTTGCGCCCTTGGTGTTAGCGGGAGGGCCTGCCTACAATGAGCAGTTCTTC
TRBJ2-3,-,TRBV10-3,-,CASAQGSGTDTQYF,TGTGCCAGCGCCCAGGGTAGCGGCACAGATACGCAGTATTTT
TRBJ1-2,-,TRBV29-1,-,CSVETREGALGYTF,TGCAGCGTTGAAACCAGGGAAGGGGCCCTCGGCTACACCTTC
TRBJ2-6,-,TRBV29-1,few,CSVESSAGANVLTF,TGCAGCGTTGAGTCCTCGGCAGGGGCCAACGTCCTGACTTTC
TRBJ1-5,TRBD1,TRBV19,-,CASSIEGHRGRSNQPQHF,TGTGCCAGTAGTATAGAAGGGCACAGGGGGCGCAGCAATCAGCCCCAGCATTTT
TRBJ1-2,TRBD1,TRBV29-1,-,CSVATGQRDGYTF,TGCAGCGTTGCGACAGGGCAAAGGGATGGCTACACCTTC
TRBJ1-5,-,TRBV4-2,-,CASSQEGDGGIQPQHF,TGTGCCAGCAGCCAAGAGGGGGACGGGGGTATACAGCCCCAGCATTTT
TRBJ1-1,-,TRBV4-1,-,CASSQDRRGAMNTEAFF,TGCGCCAGCAGCCAAGATAGAAGGGGTGCTATGAACACTGAAGCTTTCTTT
TRBJ2-3,-,TRBV5-1,-,CASSLGSNTDTQYF,TGCGCCAGCAGCTTAGGCAGCAACACAGATACGCAGTATTTT
TRBJ2-1,-,TRBV30,-,CAWSASHEQFF,TGTGCCTGGAGTGCATCTCATGAGCAGTTCTTC
TRBJ2-5,-,TRBV7-3,few,CASLGKQETQYF,TGTGCCAGCCTAGGGAAACAAGAGACCCAGTACTTC
TRBJ2-1,TRBD1,TRBV14,-,CASSQAGQGEQFF,TGTGCCAGCAGCCAAGCAGGACAGGGTGAGCAGTTCTTC
TRBJ2-1,-,TRBV27,-,CASSLSGTGSYNEQFF,TGTGCCAGCAGTTTATCCGGGACGGGGTCCTACAATGAGCAGTTCTTC
TRBJ2-1,-,TRBV7-9,few,CASSFPEREFF,TGTGCCAGCAGCTTTCCAGAACGGGAGTTCTTC
TRBJ2-7,-,TRBV30,-,CAWSAGLTYGEQYF,TGTGCCTGGAGTGCCGGACTGACCTACGGCGAGCAGTACTTC
TRBJ2-7,TRBD2,TRBV29-1,-,CSVLAGAAYEQYF,TGCAGCGTTTTAGCGGGGGCCGCCTACGAGCAGTACTTC
TRBJ2-5,TRBD1,TRBV2,few,CASSGQGMSETQYF,TGTGCCAGCAGTGGACAGGGGATGAGCGAGACCCAGTACTTC
TRBJ2-1,TRBD2,TRBV30,once,CAWSAGGYEQFF,TGTGCCTGGAGTGCGGGAGGCTATGAGCAGTTCTTC
TRBJ1-1,-,TRBV6-6,many,CASSPSQGRVNTEAFF,TGTGCCAGCAGTCCCTCCCAGGGTAGGGTGAACACTGAAGCTTTCTTT
TRBJ2-5,-,TRBV7-9,-,CASSLGAGRETQYF,TGTGCCAGCAGCTTAGGTGCAGGAAGAGAGACCCAGTACTTC
TRBJ1-4,TRBD1,TRBV29-1,few,CSVGGQRTEKLFF,TGCAGCGTAGGGGGACAGAGGACTGAAAAACTGTTTTTT
TRBJ2-5,TRBD2,TRBV18,many,CASSRPGLAGAKETQYF,TGTGCCAGCTCACGACCGGGACTAGCGGGGGCTAAAGAGACCCAGTACTTC
TRBJ2-3,-,TRBV5-1,-,CASSFTYPADTQYF,TGCGCCAGCAGCTTTACCTATCCTGCAGATACGCAGTATTTT
TRBJ2-3,TRBD2,TRBV30,-,CAWSPSGDTQYF,TGTGCCTGGAGCCCTAGCGGGGACACGCAGTATTTT
TRBJ1-2,-,TRBV14,few,CASSRAGVYGYTF,TGTGCCAGCAGCCGCGCAGGGGTCTATGGCTACACCTTC
TRBJ1-2,-,TRBV6-5,few,CASSYSLRDGYTF,TGTGCCAGCAGTTACTCGCTACGGGATGGCTACACCTTC
TRBJ2-7,-,TRBV30,-,CAWSVSRASYEQYF,TGTGCCTGGAGTGTAAGCAGGGCTTCCTACGAGCAGTACTTC
TRBJ1-5,TRBD1,TRBV9,-,CASSAGTGYQPQHF,TGTGCCAGCAGCGCCGGGACAGGCTATCAGCCCCAGCATTTT
TRBJ2-7,TRBD1,TRBV19,-,CASSDRDEQYF,TGTGCCAGTAGTGACAGGGACGAGCAGTACTTC
TRBJ2-1,TRBD2,TRBV4-1,-,CASSQGRARGRYNEQFF,TGCGCCAGCAGTCAAGGGCGCGCGCGGGGGAGGTACAATGAGCAGTTCTTC
TRBJ2-3,-,TRBV30,-,CACTGEGTDTQYF,TGTGCCTGTACAGGAGAAGGGACAGATACGCAGTATTTT
TRBJ2-2,TRBD1,TRBV29-1,-,CSVMDRGNTGELFF,TGCAGCGTTATGGACAGGGGAAACACCGGGGAGCTGTTTTTT
TRBJ2-1,TRBD2,TRBV29-1,-,CSVVATSGNNEQFF,TGCAGCGTTGTTGCGACTAGCGGGAACAATGAGCAGTTCTTC
TRBJ1-1,-,TRBV30,-,CAWSGLIPNTEAFF,TGTGCCTGGAGTGGACTCATCCCGAACACTGAAGCTTTCTTT
TRBJ2-1,-,TRBV2,few,CASSGGGIEQFF,TGTGCCAGCAGTGGTGGAGGGATTGAGCAGTTCTTC
TRBJ1-2,TRBD1,TRBV13,-,CASSQLRDRGLPYGYTF,TGTGCCAGCAGCCAACTGAGGGACAGGGGGCTTCCCTATGGCTACACCTTC
TRBJ2-2,TRBD2,TRBV9,few,CASSASGSTGELFF,TGTGCCAGCAGCGCTAGCGGGTCCACCGGGGAGCTGTTTTTT
TRBJ2-3,-,TRBV30,-,CAWSVEYTSGQYF,TGTGCCTGGAGTGTGGAGTATACCTCGGGGCAGTATTTT
TRBJ2-1,TRBD1,TRBV7-2,-,CASRLDRGAFNEQFF,TGTGCCAGCAGGTTAGACAGGGGAGCCTTCAATGAGCAGTTCTTC
TRBJ2-7,TRBD2,TRBV5-6,-,CASSKTSGRFYEQYF,TGTGCCAGCAGCAAGACTAGCGGGAGGTTCTACGAGCAGTACTTC
TRBJ1-2,-,TRBV4-1,-,CASSQPIPRRGSDYGYTF,TGCGCCAGCAGCCAACCTATCCCCAGGAGGGGGAGTGACTATGGCTACACCTTC
TRBJ1-3,-,TRBV29-1,-,CSVEDTGTGNTIYF,TGCAGCGTTGAAGATACAGGTACTGGAAACACCATATATTTT
TRBJ1-1,-,TRBV5-1,many,CASSFPGTLNTEAFF,TGCGCCAGCAGCTTTCCGGGAACTCTGAACACTGAAGCTTTCTTT
TRBJ2-7,-,TRBV30,-,CAWSVRGRGNGYEQYF,TGTGCCTGGAGTGTACGGGGCCGCGGAAATGGCTACGAGCAGTACTTC
TRBJ2-4,-,TRBV15,-,CATSRDGDIQYF,TGTGCCACCAGCAGGGACGGGGACATTCAGTACTTC
TRBJ1-1,-,TRBV14,-,CASSQEIFSGTEAFF,TGTGCCAGCAGCCAAGAAATTTTCAGTGGGACTGAAGCTTTCTTT
TRBJ2-3,TRBD2,TRBV9,-,CASSLTGRSSGGTDTQYF,TGTGCCAGCAGCCTCACGGGTCGGTCTAGCGGGGGGACAGATACGCAGTATTTT
TRBJ2-1,TRBD1,TRBV6-5,-,CASSYSGQGGQFF,TGTGCCAGCAGTTACTCGGGACAGGGGGGGCAGTTCTTC
TRBJ1-2,-,TRBV29-1,-,CSISTTMWDGYTF,TGCAGCATCTCGACAACTATGTGGGATGGCTACACCTTC
TRBJ1-1,-,TRBV9,few,CASSVEGTRAFF,TGTGCCAGCAGCGTAGAGGGGACACGGGCTTTCTTT
TRBJ2-4,-,TRBV27,-,CASSDGRGIQYF,TGTGCCAGCAGTGACGGCCGGGGCATTCAGTACTTC
TRBJ2-7,-,TRBV5-4,-,CASSPQGTGEQYF,TGTGCCAGCAGCCCCCAGGGTACAGGCGAGCAGTACTTC
TRBJ2-4,-,TRBV5-1,-,CASSSSTAKNIQYF,TGCGCCAGCAGCTCCAGTACAGCCAAAAACATTCAGTACTTC
TRBJ2-5,-,TRBV2,-,CASSVGASDGQETQYF,TGTGCCAGCAGTGTAGGGGCCTCGGATGGTCAAGAGACCCAGTACTTC